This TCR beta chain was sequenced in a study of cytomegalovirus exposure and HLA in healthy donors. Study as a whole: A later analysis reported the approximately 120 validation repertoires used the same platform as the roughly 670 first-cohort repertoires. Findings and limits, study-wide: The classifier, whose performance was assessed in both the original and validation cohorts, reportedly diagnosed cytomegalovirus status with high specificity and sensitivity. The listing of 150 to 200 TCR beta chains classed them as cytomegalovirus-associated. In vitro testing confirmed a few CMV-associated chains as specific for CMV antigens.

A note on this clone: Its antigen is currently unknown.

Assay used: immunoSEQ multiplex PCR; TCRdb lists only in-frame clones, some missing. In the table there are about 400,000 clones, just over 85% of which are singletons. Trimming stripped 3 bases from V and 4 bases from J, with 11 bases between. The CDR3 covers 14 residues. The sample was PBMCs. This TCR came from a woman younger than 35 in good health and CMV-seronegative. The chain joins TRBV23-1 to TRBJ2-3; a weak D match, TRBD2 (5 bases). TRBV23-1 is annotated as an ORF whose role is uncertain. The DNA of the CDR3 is TGCGCCAGCAGTCATGAGGGTTGGGCAGATACGCAGTATTTT. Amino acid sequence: CASSHEGWADTQYF.